This T cell receptor (beta chain) was obtained from a study of blood T cell repertoires in COVID-19 (dated by TCRdb to 2020 to 2021). Concerning the study at large: Collaborator samples came from the United States, Italy and Spain and covered acute and convalescent phases of COVID-19. The repertoires were made available in a free public database intended to serve as a resource for research on the immune response to SARS-CoV-2. The dataset comprised deeply sampled blood TCRbeta repertoires from subjects exposed to, actively infected with, or recovered from COVID-19. The samples were drawn from two sources: the first 160 participants of the ongoing ImmuneRACE study, and approximately 1,300 subjects contributed by 6 global collaborators. Where available, HLA class I and class II types were obtained from metadata supplied by the sample provider rather than from assay-based typing. Nearly every sample came with metadata listing a de-identified subject ID, COVID-19 status, age in years and sex. The material from the prospective study consisted of cDNA or gDNA derived from T cells, B-cell-depleted T cells, or PBMCs.

The paper's findings and limits, for the study overall: The quantity of clinical and demographic metadata differed by source and by participant and was supplied without curation.

With regard to this clone: Its antigen is unknown. No quality values exist for individual bases; no much larger clone is one base distant.

The immunoSEQ Assay, a bias-controlled multiplex PCR, was used to amplify TCRbeta CDR3 regions from genomic DNA. The authors processed their data as follows. The number of nucleated cells in each sample was estimated from the amplification of reference gene primers within the assay. To quantify the absolute abundance of each unique TCRbeta CDR3 rearrangement, sequence reads were collapsed and filtered. For each sample, productive Simpson clonality was calculated as the square root of Simpson's diversity index across productive rearrangements. TCRdb mirrors the immuneACCESS table, restricted to in-frame sequences. Some clones are absent from its copies; in checked studies, under half trace to an unresolved V gene, and the reason for the others is unknown. V, J and clone size are taken as reported in that table, and D and trimming were inferred from the DNA itself. Present in this sample are about 210,000 clones, 80% to 85% of which were seen just once. The ten largest clones represent about 9.8% of the sample.

In the prospective study, participants were roughly 18 to 89 years old, resided in about 25 geographic areas of the United States, and were enrolled through a virtual design. To assign participants to cohorts, the prospective study relied on clinical history that participants themselves reported in a screening survey and a study questionnaire. In the prospective study, mobile phlebotomists collected whole blood, serum and a nasopharyngeal or oropharyngeal swab from each participant. Prospective study participants could optionally give additional blood draws and questionnaires over a roughly 2-month period. Blood samples from the prospective study were shipped frozen or at room temperature prior to DNA extraction. The germline V gene (reference sequence) supplies CDR1 LNHDA and CDR2 SQIVND. A distance of 11 bases separates the germline ends of V and J, which lose 7 bases and 1 base respectively. There are 15 amino acids in the CDR3, from cysteine to phenylalanine inclusive. The only DNA kept is the CDR3, 45 bases in frame from the first base.

The V gene is TRBV19 and the J gene is TRBJ2-6; the D gene remains uncertain. This TCR was sampled from a woman between 50 and 59 years old with acute COVID-19. Material: PBMCs or T cells enriched from blood (not recorded which). The CDR3 reads CASTFEASGANVLTF. The DNA is as follows: TGTGCCAGTACATTTGAGGCTTCTGGGGCCAACGTCCTGACTTTC.